A single sample gave rise to the 16 T cell receptor beta chains below, sequenced in a study of blood T cell repertoires in COVID-19. TCRdb's table, derived via immunoSEQ multiplex PCR, lists solely in-frame clones and lacks some. Of roughly 220,000 clones detected, 86% appear once; the ten largest clones hold more than 3.5%. Sequenced sample: PBMCs or T cells enriched from blood (not recorded which). These receptors were collected from a middle-aged woman with acute COVID-19.

This clone was counted a single time. V gene TRBV12-3 or TRBV12-4 combines with J gene TRBJ2-3; 10 bases are a match to TRBD2. The CDR3 runs to 13 residues. V shed 5 bases and J 8 bases; nucleotides not matched to a gene: 4. The CDR3 coding sequence is TGTGCCAGCAGTAGCGGGGGGGCCGGTACGCAGTATTTT. Amino acid sequence: CASSSGGAGTQYF.

There are a few counts of this clone. This chain connects TRBV3-1 (or the pseudogene TRBV3-2) to TRBJ1-2, with D perhaps TRBD1 (5 bases). This CDR3 has 15 amino acids. Trimming left V 1 base short and J 0 bases short, with 9 bases between. Looked up from germline, CDR1 is LGHDT and CDR2 is YNNKEL (reference sequence). CDR3 loop: CASSQGGVANYGYTF. The CDR3 DNA reads as TGTGCCAGCAGCCAAGGGGGCGTTGCTAACTATGGCTACACCTTC.

This clone showed up just a few times. The rearrangement joins TRBV27 to TRBJ1-1; maybe TRBD1 (6 bases). The germline CDR1 and CDR2 sequences are MNHEY and SMNVEV (reference sequence). The V and J ends lost 3 bases and 10 bases respectively, with 18 bases between them. The length of the CDR3 is 14 residues. Written as DNA, the CDR3 is TGTGCCAGCAGTTTCTCAGGGGCCCCGCAGGGAGCTTTCTTT. Residues: CASSFSGAPQGAFF.

This chain links TRBV15 with TRBJ1-1; 7 bases fit TRBD1. The J segment lost 3 bases and the V segment lost 5 bases, leaving 3 bases of the junction unmatched. The CDR3 is 13 amino acids. Germline-derived CDR1 and CDR2 are LNHNV and YYDKDF (reference sequence). The CDR3 loop is CATSHGQDTEAFF. CDR3 DNA sequence: TGTGCCACCAGCCACGGACAGGACACTGAAGCTTTCTTT.

This chain links TRBV18 with TRBJ2-1, with a weak D call TRBD2 (5 bases). The CDR3 has 14 amino acids. V was trimmed by 6 bases and J by 7 bases, leaving 16 bases between them. Germline loops: CDR1 KGHSH, CDR2 LQKENI. The CDR3 loop reads CASSPGSAGNEQFF. The CDR3 bases are TGTGCCAGCTCCCCGGGGTCCGCCGGGAATGAGCAGTTCTTC. The whole variable domain, filled in from reference TRBV18 and TRBJ2-1, reads NAGVMQNPRHLVRRRGQEARLRCSPMKGHSHVYWYRQLPEEGLKFMVYLQKENIIDESGMPKERFSAEFPKEGPSILRIQQVVRGDSAAYFCASSPGSAGNEQFFGPGTRLTVL.

V usage is TRBV15 and J usage is TRBJ2-3, with TRBD2 identical over 7 bases. With 1 base clipped from V and 1 base from J, the junction kept 5 bases outside the gene matches. Germline CDR1 LNHNV, CDR2 YYDKDF (reference sequence). This CDR3 has 16 amino acids. The CDR3 DNA follows: TGTGCCACCAGCAGAGTTGGGGGGGTAGGCACAGATACGCAGTATTTT. Encoded protein: CATSRVGGVGTDTQYF.

The rearrangement uses TRBV6-5 and TRBJ2-5; D gene uncertain. This CDR3 has 13 amino acids. V lost 10 bases and J 5 bases, leaving 17 bases between the germline ends. Germline V gene lookup returns CDR1 MNHEY and CDR2 SVGAGI. The CDR3 bases are TGTGCCACCCAAACGCTAGGTTTGGAGACCCAGTACTTC. Its protein is CATQTLGLETQYF.

The sample holds one count of this clone. J is TRBJ1-1 and V is TRBV19; TRBD1 agrees at 7 bases. CDR1 LNHDA and CDR2 SQIVND come from the germline V gene (reference sequence). Trimming removed 2 bases from V and 4 bases from J; junction bases left unmatched: 4. The CDR3 spans 14 residues. The CDR3 DNA is TGTGCCAGTAGTATAACAGGGGTCTTCACTGAAGCTTTCTTT. Its protein product is CASSITGVFTEAFF.

The rearrangement joins TRBV6-5 to TRBJ1-5; D perhaps matches TRBD1 (5 bases). Looked up from germline, CDR1 is MNHEY and CDR2 is SVGAGI. Trimming took off 7 bases at V and 4 bases at J, with 8 bases between the two ends. The CDR3 extends over 12 amino acids. In DNA form, the CDR3 reads TGTGCCAGCAATCGGGGGAATCAGCCCCAGCATTTT. Protein product: CASNRGNQPQHF.

This chain joins TRBV9 and TRBJ1-1, with D maybe TRBD1 (6 bases). From germline, CDR1 is SGDLS and CDR2 YYNGEE. The ends were cut back, 3 bases at V and 5 bases at J, with 20 bases in the middle. The CDR3 is 16 residues long. The CDR3 is CASSDPRGGGETEAFF. The CDR3 DNA follows: TGTGCCAGCAGCGACCCTAGGGGGGGCGGGGAGACTGAAGCTTTCTTT.

This sequence joins TRBV12-3 or TRBV12-4 and TRBJ1-2; 9 positions match TRBD1. The trim removed 10 bases at V and 8 bases at J, leaving 11 bases unmatched. This CDR3 has 13 residues. Here the CDR3 DNA reads TGTGCCACCTTCCGGGGACAGGGTAGAGGCTACACCTTC. Protein sequence: CATFRGQGRGYTF.

The chain has TRBV12-5 and TRBJ1-2; tentatively, D is TRBD1 (6 bases). The V end lost 3 bases, the J end lost 10 bases, and 18 bases lay between the germline ends. Germline assignment: CDR1 LGHNT and CDR2 FRNRAP. The CDR3 runs to 14 residues. The DNA for the CDR3 is TGTGCTAGTGGTTTCGGGACACCAGTTGGGGACTACACCTTC. It encodes CASGFGTPVGDYTF.

The V call is TRBV10-1, the J call TRBJ1-1, with 7 bases fitting TRBD1. V shed 6 bases, J shed 6 bases, and the junction held 7 bases outside the gene matches. Germline V gene lookup returns CDR1 WNHNN and CDR2 SYGVQD (reference sequence). This CDR3 contains 13 residues. CDR3 amino acids: CASSGTVVSEAFF. DNA for the CDR3: TGCGCCAGCAGCGGGACAGTTGTCTCTGAAGCTTTCTTT.

This clone came up once. The chain carries TRBV6-5 and TRBJ1-1; 8 nucleotides match TRBD1. Germline-derived CDR1 and CDR2 are MNHEY and SVGAGI. V lost 4 bases to trimming and J lost 1 base; unmatched junction nucleotides: 5. The CDR3 is made up of 15 amino acids. CDR3 sequence (DNA): TGTGCCAGCAGTTCGCTTGGGACAGGGAACACTGAAGCTTTCTTT. It specifies CASSSLGTGNTEAFF.

The CDR3 sequence: CATSSEDRGLAFF. The CDR3 coding sequence is TGTGCCACCAGCAGCGAAGACAGAGGCTTAGCTTTCTTT. The chain employs TRBV15 and TRBJ1-1; D may be TRBD1 (5 bases). The CDR3 is made up of 13 amino acids. V lost 3 bases to trimming and J lost 10 bases, with 15 bases between them. Germline CDR1 reads LNHNV; CDR2 reads YYDKDF (reference sequence). The full variable domain, its missing parts supplied by reference TRBV15 and TRBJ1-1, is DAMVIQNPRYQVTQFGKPVTLSCSQTLNHNVMYWYQQKSSQAPKLLFHYYDKDFNNEADTPDNFQSRRPNTSFCFLDIRSPGLGDTAMYLCATSSEDRGLAFFGQGTRLTVV.

CDR3 coding DNA: TGTGCCAGCAGCTTAGCCGGGACAGAGGTTAATCAGCCCCAGCATTTT. It specifies CASSLAGTEVNQPQHF. J is TRBJ1-5 and V is TRBV7-2; 7 bases are a match to TRBD1. With 0 bases clipped from V and 4 bases from J, the junction kept 6 bases outside the gene matches. The CDR3 extends over 16 amino acids. Germline V gene data show CDR1 as SGHTA and CDR2 as FQGNSA.